The 7 T cell receptor beta chains in this list originate from one sample, sequenced in a study of graft-versus-host responses after intestinal transplantation. What these receptors recognize is not known. Produced via immunoSEQ multiplex PCR; TCRdb's table is partial and in-frame only. This sample has tens of thousands of clones, with approximately 93% found just once. The sample here was unstimulated CD8+ T cells sorted from spleen or lymph node cells, taken before intestinal transplant. These receptors were obtained from a human donor who received an intestinal transplant.

This chain joins TRBV10-3 and TRBJ1-2; 7 positions agree with TRBD1. This CDR3 is built from 16 residues. Germline CDR1 ENHRY, CDR2 SYGVKD. V trimming: 2 bases; J trimming: 1 base; junction bases outside the gene matches: 7. In DNA form, the CDR3 reads TGTGCCATCAGTGAGGCCGGGACAGCCCTTAACTATGGCTACACCTTC. Its protein is CAISEAGTALNYGYTF.

This chain connects TRBV10-3 to TRBJ1-2; TRBD1 matches 8 bases. CDR3 length equals 16 residues. Germline V gene lookup returns CDR1 ENHRY and CDR2 SYGVKD. The V gene end was trimmed by 6 bases and the J gene end by 2 bases; junction bases not matched to a gene: 11. CDR3 sequence reads: CAISGTTGQVNYGYTF. The DNA of the CDR3 is TGTGCCATCAGCGGTACGACGGGACAGGTGAACTATGGCTACACCTTC.

This sequence joins TRBV28 and TRBJ2-7; TRBD1 matches at 10 bases. V gave up 6 bases and J gave up 3 bases; unmatched junction bases: 5. From germline, CDR1 is MDHEN and CDR2 SYDVKM. The CDR3 runs 14 residues. The chain's CDR3 is CASRAGTGDYEQYF. CDR3 in DNA: TGTGCCAGCAGAGCCGGGACAGGGGACTACGAGCAGTACTTC.

The chain recombines TRBV7-9 with TRBJ2-5; D is unresolved. The assigned J gene may be wrong: the sequence end matches TRBJ2-7 better. The germline V gene has CDR1 SEHNR and CDR2 FQNEAQ (reference sequence). The CDR3 has 14 residues. The CDR3 DNA sequence: TGTGCCAGCAGCTTAGCGCTCAGAGATTACGAGCAGTACTTC. It yields the protein CASSLALRDYEQYF.

This clone is a singleton in its sample. The V call is TRBV6-5, the J call TRBJ1-6; D unresolved. CDR1 and CDR2 (germline): MNHEY, SVGAGI. The CDR3 extends over 12 amino acids. Trimming removed 3 bases from V and 8 bases from J, with 5 bases in between. The CDR3: CASSYWDSPLHF. CDR3 bases: TGTGCCAGCAGTTATTGGGATTCACCCCTCCACTTT.

The gene calls are TRBV27 and TRBJ2-5; D not certain. Per germline, CDR1 MNHEY and CDR2 SMNVEV (reference sequence). The CDR3 totals 13 residues. V was shortened by 2 bases and J by 5 bases, with 9 bases between the two germline ends. In DNA, the CDR3 is TGTGCCAGCAGTTTAGTAGTTCGGGAGACCCAGTACTTC. Its protein is CASSLVVRETQYF.

The chain employs TRBV10-3 and TRBJ2-2; TRBD2 matches at 7 bases. The ends lost 3 bases at V and 1 base at J; junction bases unmatched: 8. CDR3 length: 17 residues. The germline CDR1 and CDR2 sequences are ENHRY and SYGVKD. Written as DNA, the CDR3 is TGTGCCATCAGTGACTGGACTAGGCGGGAGAACACCGGGGAGCTGTTTTTT. This gives the protein CAISDWTRRENTGELFF.